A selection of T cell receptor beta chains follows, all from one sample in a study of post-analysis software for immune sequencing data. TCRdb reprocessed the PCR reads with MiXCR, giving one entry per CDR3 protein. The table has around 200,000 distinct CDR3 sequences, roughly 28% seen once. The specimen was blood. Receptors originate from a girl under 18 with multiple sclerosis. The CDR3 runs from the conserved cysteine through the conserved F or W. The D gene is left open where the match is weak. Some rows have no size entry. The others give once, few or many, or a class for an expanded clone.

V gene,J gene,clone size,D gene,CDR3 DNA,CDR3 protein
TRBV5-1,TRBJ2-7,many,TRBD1,TGCGCCAGCAGCTGGGACAGGGGAGGCGAGCAGTACTTC,CASSWDRGGEQYF
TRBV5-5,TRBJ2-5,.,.,TGTGCCAGCAGCTTTGGGGGGGGGGGCCGGGGGTACCAAGAGACCCAGTACTTC,CASSFGGGGRGYQETQYF
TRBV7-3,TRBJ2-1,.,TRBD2,TGTGCCAGCAGCGCGACTAGCGGGGGGATCGGTGAGCAGTTCTTC,CASSATSGGIGEQFF
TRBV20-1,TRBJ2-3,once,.,TGCAGTGCTAGGGTCGCCGGGACTCTTACCACAGATACGCAGTATTTT,CSARVAGTLTTDTQYF
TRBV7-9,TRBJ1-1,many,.,TGTGCCAGCAGCTTCTCCGGGGACACTGAAGCTTTCTTT,CASSFSGDTEAFF
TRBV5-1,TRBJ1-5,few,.,TGCGCCAGCAGCTTGGAACCCGGACCACATCAGCCCCAGCATTTT,CASSLEPGPHQPQHF
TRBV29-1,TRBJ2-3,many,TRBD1,TGCACCACTGGACAGGGGCCTACGGATACGCAGTATTTT,CTTGQGPTDTQYF
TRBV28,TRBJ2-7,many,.,TGTGCCAGCAGCCAACAGGGACCTACCTACGAGCAGTACTTC,CASSQQGPTYEQYF
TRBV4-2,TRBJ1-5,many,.,TGTGCCAGCAGCCAAGATCGGCCTATTGGGGACAATCAGCCCCAGCATTTT,CASSQDRPIGDNQPQHF
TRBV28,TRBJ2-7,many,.,TGTGCCAGCAGCCCTACCCTAGGGACTCGCTACGAGCAGTACTTC,CASSPTLGTRYEQYF
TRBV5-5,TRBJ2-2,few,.,TGTGCCAGCAGCTTGGCAACCCGGGAGCTGTTTTTT,CASSLATRELFF
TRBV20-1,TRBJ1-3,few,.,TGCAGTGCTAGCGGACAGAGGACCTCTGGAAACACCATATATTTT,CSASGQRTSGNTIYF
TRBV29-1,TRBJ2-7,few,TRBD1,TGCAGCGCCATTGGACAGGGGGCGGGTGAGCAGTACTTC,CSAIGQGAGEQYF
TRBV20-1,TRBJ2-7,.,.,TGCAGTGCTAGAGATTGGGAGAACTCCTACGAGCAGTACTTC,CSARDWENSYEQYF
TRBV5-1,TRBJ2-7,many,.,TGCGCCAGCAGCCGGGACACTTCCTACGAGCAGTACTTC,CASSRDTSYEQYF
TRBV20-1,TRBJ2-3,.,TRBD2,TGCAGTGCTAGAGATCCAGCGGGGGGGCCAGATACGCAGTATTTT,CSARDPAGGPDTQYF
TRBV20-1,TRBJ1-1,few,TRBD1,TGCAGTGCCCAACAGGGGGACACTGAAGCTTTCTTT,CSAQQGDTEAFF
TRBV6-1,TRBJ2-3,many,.,TGTGCCAGCGCCACCGGGACACCGACCACAGATACGCAGTATTTT,CASATGTPTTDTQYF
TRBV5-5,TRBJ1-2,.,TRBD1,TGTGCCAGCAACCCCCGGACAGGCTATGGCTACACCTTC,CASNPRTGYGYTF
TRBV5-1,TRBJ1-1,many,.,TGCGCCAGCAGCTGGAGCGGGGCCCCTGAAGCTTTCTTT,CASSWSGAPEAFF
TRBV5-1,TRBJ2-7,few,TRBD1,TGCGCCAGCAGCACCACAGGGGGCCGCTCCTACGAGCAGTACTTC,CASSTTGGRSYEQYF
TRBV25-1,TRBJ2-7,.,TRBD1,TGTGCCGGCAGTGAATATGGGACAGGTCGCTCCTACGAGCAGTACTTC,CAGSEYGTGRSYEQYF
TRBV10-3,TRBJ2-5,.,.,TGTGCCATCAGTGCCTCCAGACAAGAGACCCAGTACTTC,CAISASRQETQYF
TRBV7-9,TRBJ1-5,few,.,TGTGCCAGCACCCCGGGGGTGGGGCAGGGAAATCAGCCCCAGCATTTT,CASTPGVGQGNQPQHF
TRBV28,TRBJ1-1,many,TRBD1,TGTGCCAGCAGGGAACAGGGGCCCCTGAACACTGAAGCTTTCTTT,CASREQGPLNTEAFF
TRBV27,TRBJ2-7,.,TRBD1,TGTGCCAGCAGTTTATCCCGGACAGGCCGAAGCTCCTACGAGCAGTACTTC,CASSLSRTGRSSYEQYF
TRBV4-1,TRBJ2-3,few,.,TGCGCCAGCAGCCAAATCCGGGATACGCAGTATTTT,CASSQIRDTQYF
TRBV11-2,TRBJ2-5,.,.,TGTGCCAGCAGCAGGGGACCACAGGGTCTAGAGACCCAGTACTTC,CASSRGPQGLETQYF
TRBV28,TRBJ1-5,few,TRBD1,TGTGCCAGCAGAGTTAGGGGGCATCATCAGCCCCAGCATTTT,CASRVRGHHQPQHF
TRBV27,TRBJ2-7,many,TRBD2,TGTGCCAGCAGTTTATGGGGGACTATCCGGGACCGCGAGCAGTACTTC,CASSLWGTIRDREQYF
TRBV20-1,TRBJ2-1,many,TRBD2,TGCAGTGCTAATAAAAGGACTAGCGGGAGAGTCTTCAATGAGCAGTTCTTC,CSANKRTSGRVFNEQFF
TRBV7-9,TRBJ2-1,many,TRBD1,TGTGCCAGCAGCTTCTCGGAGGGGACAGGCAATGAGCAGTTCTTC,CASSFSEGTGNEQFF
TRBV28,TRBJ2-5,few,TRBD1,TGTGCCAGCAGGAGCCCGGACAGGGAGACCCAGTACTTC,CASRSPDRETQYF
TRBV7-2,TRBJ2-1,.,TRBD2,TGTGCCAGCACCCTGGGACTAGCGGGAGTAGGCAATGAGCAGTTCTTC,CASTLGLAGVGNEQFF
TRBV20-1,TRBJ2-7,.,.,TGCAGTGCGCGGGGGACAACATCCTACGAGCAGTACTTC,CSARGTTSYEQYF
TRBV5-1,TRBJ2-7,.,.,TGCGCCAGCAGCTTGGAACTGACTCCCATCGAGCGGTACTTC,CASSLELTPIERYF
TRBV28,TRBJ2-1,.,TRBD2,TGTGCCAGCAGTCCAATCGGACTAGCGGGAATGTATGAGCAGTTCTTC,CASSPIGLAGMYEQFF
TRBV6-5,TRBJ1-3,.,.,TGTGCCAGCAGTCCCCCAGGGTGGGTAGGAAACACCATATATTTT,CASSPPGWVGNTIYF
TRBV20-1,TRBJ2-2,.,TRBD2,TGCAGTGCTAGAGAGAGTCTAGCGGGAGTCGCGGAGCTGTTTTTT,CSARESLAGVAELFF
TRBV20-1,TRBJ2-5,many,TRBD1,TGCAGTGCTGGGGCAGGGGGCACGGAGACCCAGTACTTC,CSAGAGGTETQYF
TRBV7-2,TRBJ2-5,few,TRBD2,TGTGCCAGCAGCTTAGCGAGGACAGCGGGGGCCCAGTACTTC,CASSLARTAGAQYF
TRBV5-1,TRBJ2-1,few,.,TGCGCCAGCAGCTTGGGGACGCTATCGGGGAATGAGCAGTTCTTC,CASSLGTLSGNEQFF
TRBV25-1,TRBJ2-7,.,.,TGTGCCAGCAGGGAATCGGGAGCCGCCTACGAGCAGTGCTTC,CASRESGAAYEQCF
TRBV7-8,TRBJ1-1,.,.,TGTGCCAGCAGCTTAAATAGGCAGGGGACTGAAGCTTTCTTT,CASSLNRQGTEAFF
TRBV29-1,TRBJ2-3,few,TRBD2,TGCAGCGTTGAACGCGTTAGCGGGAGGTACCAGGGTACAGATACGCAGTATTTT,CSVERVSGRYQGTDTQYF